This is a list of T cell receptor beta chains from one sample in a study of CD8 T cells in ankylosing spondylitis. Via MiXCR, TCRdb re-called the 5' RACE reads, giving one row per CDR3 protein. The table shows about 150,000 distinct CDR3 sequences, with around 45% occurring only once. The sequenced material came from synovial fluid, either unsorted or a sorted T cell fraction (not recorded which). Receptors were obtained from a male donor with ankylosing spondylitis. Both conserved end residues are part of each CDR3. A D gene is named only where the DNA matches it firmly. Clone size, where shown, is once, few, many, or a class for clones that have expanded.

>TRBJ1-1|TRBV7-8|NA|TRBD1
CASSTGQRNTEAFF
TGTGCCAGCAGCACGGGACAGAGGAACACTGAAGCTTTCTTT
>TRBJ2-3|TRBV11-2|NA|TRBD2
CASSNGTSGRPRGTDTQYF
TGTGCCAGCAGCAACGGGACTAGCGGGAGGCCGCGGGGGACAGATACGCAGTATTTT
>TRBJ2-1|TRBV7-8|NA|TRBD2
CASSLRGAGDSYNEQFF
TGTGCCAGCAGCTTAAGGGGAGCGGGGGACTCCTACAATGAGCAGTTCTTC
>TRBJ2-3|TRBV27|many|NA
CASSSGVALGDTQYF
TGTGCCAGCAGTTCCGGAGTGGCTCTTGGGGATACGCAGTATTTT
>TRBJ2-1|TRBV15|few|TRBD1
CATSRDPPGTGLLYNEQFF
TGTGCCACCAGCAGAGATCCACCCGGGACAGGTCTGTTGTACAATGAGCAGTTCTTC
>TRBJ2-1|TRBV7-9|NA|TRBD2
CAIEIAGGPYNEQFF
TGTGCCATCGAGATAGCGGGGGGCCCCTACAATGAGCAGTTCTTC
>TRBJ1-5|TRBV2|NA|NA
CASSDPCPYQPQHF
TGTGCCAGCAGTGACCCGTGCCCCTATCAGCCCCAGCATTTT
>TRBJ2-7|TRBV4-2|NA|NA
CASSQALGTLEAYEQYF
TGTGCCAGCAGCCAGGCCTTGGGGACGCTTGAAGCCTACGAGCAGTACTTC
>TRBJ1-6|TRBV20-1|NA|TRBD1
CSASRYWTGRNSPLHF
TGCAGTGCTAGCAGATATTGGACAGGGCGCAATTCACCCCTCCACTTT
>TRBJ2-3|TRBV4-1|NA|NA
CASSSRPWLGVYRTDTQYF
TGCGCCAGCAGCTCACGCCCGTGGTTAGGGGTTTACCGCACAGATACGCAGTATTTT
>TRBJ1-3|TRBV27|NA|NA
CASKKTVSTIYF
TGTGCCAGCAAAAAGACAGTTAGCACCATATATTTT
>TRBJ2-3|TRBV28|NA|NA
CASIPARGPDTQYF
TGTGCCAGCATTCCCGCGCGGGGACCGGATACGCAGTATTTT
>TRBJ2-7|TRBV25-1|NA|NA
CASSDGKAYEQYF
TGTGCCAGCAGTGATGGGAAAGCCTACGAGCAGTACTTC
>TRBJ1-6|TRBV10-3|NA|NA
CAISESWPDPLHF
TGTGCCATCAGTGAGTCGTGGCCTGACCCCCTCCACTTT
>TRBJ2-1|TRBV6-1|few|TRBD2
CASALSGESDEQFF
TGTGCCAGCGCACTTAGCGGGGAGTCGGATGAGCAGTTCTTC
>TRBJ1-1|TRBV5-1|NA|TRBD1
CASSVGQGLNTEAFF
TGCGCCAGCAGCGTGGGACAGGGCTTGAACACTGAAGCTTTCTTT
>TRBJ1-2|TRBV5-6|NA|NA
CASSFAFVGYGYTF
TGTGCCAGCAGCTTTGCCTTCGTGGGCTATGGCTACACCTTC
>TRBJ1-6|TRBV5-8|few|TRBD1
CASSGTGTGYSPLHF
TGTGCCAGCAGCGGGACCGGGACAGGGTATTCACCCCTCCACTTT
>TRBJ2-7|TRBV18|NA|NA
CASSPQGPRYEQYF
TGTGCCAGCTCACCACAGGGACCGAGATACGAGCAGTACTTC
>TRBJ2-7|TRBV18|NA|TRBD2
CASSRRLAGVAREQYF
TGTGCCAGCTCACGAAGACTAGCGGGAGTGGCTAGAGAGCAGTACTTC
>TRBJ2-3|TRBV2|NA|NA
CASNSPRGLGTDTQYF
TGTGCCAGCAACTCACCCCGTGGTCTTGGCACAGATACGCAGTATTTT
>TRBJ2-7|TRBV2|many|NA
CASNPLAFGEQYF
TGTGCCAGCAACCCCCTAGCATTTGGAGAGCAGTACTTC
>TRBJ2-3|TRBV30|NA|NA
CAWSVGAGPSTDTQYF
TGTGCCTGGAGTGTTGGGGCAGGACCTAGCACAGATACGCAGTATTTT
>TRBJ1-1|TRBV5-1|NA|TRBD1
CASSPSHRTGLKAFF
TGCGCCAGCAGCCCCTCGCATCGGACAGGTCTAAAAGCTTTCTTT
>TRBJ2-1|TRBV13|few|TRBD1
CASSSPGQGVDEQFF
TGTGCCAGCAGCTCCCCGGGACAGGGGGTTGATGAGCAGTTCTTC
>TRBJ1-2|TRBV11-1|NA|TRBD1
CASSREKLQGTFGYGYTF
TGTGCCAGCAGCCGAGAAAAACTACAGGGGACCTTTGGCTATGGCTACACCTTC
>TRBJ1-1|TRBV3-1|NA|NA
CASSQAGAFREAFF
TGTGCCAGCAGCCAGGCGGGGGCTTTCCGGGAAGCTTTCTTT
>TRBJ2-1|TRBV9|once|NA
CASSVYGNSYNEQFF
TGTGCCAGCAGCGTATATGGTAACTCCTACAATGAGCAGTTCTTC
>TRBJ2-2|TRBV4-1|few|TRBD2
CASSQGPARREDTGELFF
TGCGCCAGCAGCCAAGGACCAGCGCGTCGGGAGGACACCGGGGAGCTGTTTTTT
>TRBJ1-5|TRBV15|NA|NA
CATSRVDSSNQPQHF
TGTGCCACCAGCAGAGTGGACAGTAGCAATCAGCCCCAGCATTTT
>TRBJ2-2|TRBV5-1|NA|NA
CASSWPVELNTGELFF
TGCGCCAGCAGCTGGCCCGTTGAACTGAACACCGGGGAGCTGTTTTTT
>TRBJ2-1|TRBV30|NA|NA
CAWSVGLLYGANEQFF
TGTGCCTGGAGTGTGGGCCTGCTGTACGGGGCCAATGAGCAGTTCTTC
>TRBJ2-7|TRBV28|NA|NA
CASSGTGESYEQYF
TGTGCCAGCAGCGGGACCGGCGAATCCTACGAGCAGTACTTC
>TRBJ2-1|TRBV29-1|few|TRBD2
CSVRTSQYNEQFF
TGCAGCGTTCGGACTAGTCAGTACAATGAGCAGTTCTTC
>TRBJ2-7|TRBV10-3|NA|TRBD2
CALSGAPASEPYEQYF
TGTGCCCTCAGCGGGGCGCCGGCTAGCGAGCCCTACGAGCAGTACTTC
>TRBJ2-1|TRBV2|NA|NA
CASSEEFSYNEQFF
TGTGCCAGCAGTGAAGAGTTTTCCTACAATGAGCAGTTCTTC